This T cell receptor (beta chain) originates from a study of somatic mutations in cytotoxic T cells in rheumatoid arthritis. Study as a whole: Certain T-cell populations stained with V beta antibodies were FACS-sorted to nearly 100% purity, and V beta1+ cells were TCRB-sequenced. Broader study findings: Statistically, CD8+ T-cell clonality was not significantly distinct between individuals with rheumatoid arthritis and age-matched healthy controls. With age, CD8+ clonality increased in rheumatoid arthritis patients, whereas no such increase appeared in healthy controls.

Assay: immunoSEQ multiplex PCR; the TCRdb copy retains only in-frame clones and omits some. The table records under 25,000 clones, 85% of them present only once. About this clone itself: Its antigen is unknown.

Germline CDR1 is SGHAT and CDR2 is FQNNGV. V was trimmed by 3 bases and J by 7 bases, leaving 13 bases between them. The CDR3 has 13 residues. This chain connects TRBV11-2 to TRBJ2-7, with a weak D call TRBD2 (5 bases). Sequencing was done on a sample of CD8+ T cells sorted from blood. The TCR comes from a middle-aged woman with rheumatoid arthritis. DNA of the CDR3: TGTGCCAGCAGCTTGCCGCCAAGGAGGGAGCAGTACTTC. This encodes CASSLPPRREQYF.